The sequence of this TCR beta chain was determined in a study of blood T cell repertoires in COVID-19. Study-wide background: COVID-19 samples, acute and convalescent, were from the United States, Italy and Spain. Nucleic acid was either cDNA or gDNA, and it came from T cells, B-cell-depleted T cells, or PBMCs.

This CDR3 comprises 15 residues. The germline V gene has CDR1 SGHTA and CDR2 FQGNSA. V was clipped by 2 bases and J by 7 bases; unmatched bases: 5. Only in-frame clones appear in the TCRdb table, and some are missing; sequencing was by immunoSEQ multiplex PCR. The sample lists about 130,000 clones, about 80% occurring once. The chain employs TRBV7-2 and TRBJ2-1; 10 bases align to TRBD1. The sequence was obtained from a woman older than 75 with acute or convalescent COVID-19. The sequencing sample was made of peripheral blood. This CDR3 is CASSLRQGARNEQFF. CDR3 sequence (DNA): TGTGCCAGCAGCTTAAGACAGGGGGCGAGGAATGAGCAGTTCTTC.